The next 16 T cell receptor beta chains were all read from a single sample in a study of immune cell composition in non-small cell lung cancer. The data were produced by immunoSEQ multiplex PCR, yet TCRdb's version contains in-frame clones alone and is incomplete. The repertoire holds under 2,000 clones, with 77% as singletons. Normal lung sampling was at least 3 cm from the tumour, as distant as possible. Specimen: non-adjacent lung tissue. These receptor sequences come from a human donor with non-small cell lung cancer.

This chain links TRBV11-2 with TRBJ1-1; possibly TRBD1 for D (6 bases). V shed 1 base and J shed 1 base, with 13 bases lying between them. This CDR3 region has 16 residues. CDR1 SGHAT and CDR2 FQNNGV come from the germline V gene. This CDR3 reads CASSLVPMDRNTEAFF. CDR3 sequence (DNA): TGTGCCAGCAGCTTAGTCCCAATGGACAGGAACACTGAAGCTTTCTTT.

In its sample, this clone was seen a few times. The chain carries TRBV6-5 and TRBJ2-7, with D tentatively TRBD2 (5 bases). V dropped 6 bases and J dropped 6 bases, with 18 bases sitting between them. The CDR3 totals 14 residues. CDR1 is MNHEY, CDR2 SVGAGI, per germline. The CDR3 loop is CASRPEARRPEQYF. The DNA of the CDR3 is TGTGCCAGCAGGCCGGAGGCCCGGCGACCCGAGCAGTACTTC.

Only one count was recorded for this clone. CDR3 sequence reads: CASSLDFSGEQFF. DNA for the CDR3: TGTGCCAGCAGCTTAGACTTTTCGGGAGAGCAGTTCTTC. The genes are TRBV11-3 and TRBJ2-1, with a possible D match to TRBD2 (5 bases). Germline-derived CDR1 and CDR2 are SGHNT and YENEEA. This CDR3 is 13 amino acids long. The V end was cut by 0 bases, the J end by 10 bases, with 10 bases between.

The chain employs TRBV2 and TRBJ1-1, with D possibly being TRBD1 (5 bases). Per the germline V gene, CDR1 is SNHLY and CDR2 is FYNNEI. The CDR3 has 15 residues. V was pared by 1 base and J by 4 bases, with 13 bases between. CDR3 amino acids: CASSEEGRRVTEAFF. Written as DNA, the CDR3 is TGTGCCAGCAGTGAAGAAGGGCGCAGGGTCACTGAAGCTTTCTTT.

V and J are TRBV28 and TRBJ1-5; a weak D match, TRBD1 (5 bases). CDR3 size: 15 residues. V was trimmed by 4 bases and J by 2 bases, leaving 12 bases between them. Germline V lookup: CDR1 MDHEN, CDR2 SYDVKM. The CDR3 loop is CASSYGGVGNQPQHF. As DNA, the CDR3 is TGTGCCAGCAGTTATGGGGGGGTAGGCAATCAGCCCCAGCATTTT.

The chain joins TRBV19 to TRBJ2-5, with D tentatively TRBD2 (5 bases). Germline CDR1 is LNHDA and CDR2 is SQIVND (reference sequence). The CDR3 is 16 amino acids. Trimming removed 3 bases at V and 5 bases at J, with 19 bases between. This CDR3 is CASSINWASRSETQYF. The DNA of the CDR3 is TGTGCCAGTAGTATTAATTGGGCTAGCAGGTCGGAGACCCAGTACTTC. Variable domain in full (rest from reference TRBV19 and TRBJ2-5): DGGITQSPKYLFRKEGQNVTLSCEQNLNHDAMYWYRQDPGQGLRLIYYSQIVNDFQKGDIAEGYSVSREKKESFPLTVTSAQKNPTAFYLCASSINWASRSETQYFGPGTRLLVL.

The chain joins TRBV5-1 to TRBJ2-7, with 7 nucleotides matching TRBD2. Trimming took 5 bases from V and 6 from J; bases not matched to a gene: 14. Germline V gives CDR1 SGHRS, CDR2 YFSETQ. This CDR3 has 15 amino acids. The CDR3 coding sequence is TGCGCCAGCAGTACCCGTGAGGGAGGGATAGCCGAGCAGTACTTC. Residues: CASSTREGGIAEQYF.

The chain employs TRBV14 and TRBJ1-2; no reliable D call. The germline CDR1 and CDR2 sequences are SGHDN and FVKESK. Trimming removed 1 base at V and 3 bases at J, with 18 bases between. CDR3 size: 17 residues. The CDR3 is CASSQAFPPRGDYGYTF. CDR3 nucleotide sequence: TGTGCCAGCAGCCAAGCTTTCCCCCCGCGGGGAGACTATGGCTACACCTTC.

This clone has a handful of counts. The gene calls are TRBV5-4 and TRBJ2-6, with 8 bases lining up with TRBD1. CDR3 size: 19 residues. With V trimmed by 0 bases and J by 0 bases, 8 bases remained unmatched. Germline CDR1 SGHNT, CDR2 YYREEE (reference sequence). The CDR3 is CASSLDRLGQDSGANVLTF. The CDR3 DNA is TGTGCCAGCAGCTTGGACCGCCTGGGACAGGACTCTGGGGCCAACGTCCTGACTTTC.

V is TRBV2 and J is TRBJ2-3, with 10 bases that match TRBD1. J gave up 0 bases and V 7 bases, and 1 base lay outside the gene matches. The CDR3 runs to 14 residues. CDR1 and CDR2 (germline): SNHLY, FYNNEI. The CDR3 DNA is TGTGCCAGCAAGGACAGGGGGAGCACAGATACGCAGTATTTT. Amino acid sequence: CASKDRGSTDTQYF.

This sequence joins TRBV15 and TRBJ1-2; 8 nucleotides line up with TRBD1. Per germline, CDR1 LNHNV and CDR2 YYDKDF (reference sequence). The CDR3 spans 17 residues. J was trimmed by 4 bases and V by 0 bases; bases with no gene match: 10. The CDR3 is CATSRDGGSGGRYGYTF. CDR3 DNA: TGTGCCACCAGCAGAGATGGGGGGTCAGGGGGCCGCTATGGCTACACCTTC.

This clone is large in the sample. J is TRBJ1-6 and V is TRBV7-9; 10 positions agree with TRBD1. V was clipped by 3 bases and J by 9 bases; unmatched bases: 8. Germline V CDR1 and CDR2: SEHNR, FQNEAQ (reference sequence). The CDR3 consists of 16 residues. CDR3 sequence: CASSFFGTGDSSPLHF. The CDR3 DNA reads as TGTGCCAGCAGCTTCTTCGGGACAGGGGATTCTTCACCCCTCCACTTT. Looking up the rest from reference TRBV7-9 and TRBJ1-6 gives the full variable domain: DTGVSQNPRHKITKRGQNVTFRCDPISEHNRLYWYRQTLGQGPEFLTYFQNEAQLEKSRLLSDRFSAERPKGSFSTLEIQRTEQGDSAMYLCASSFFGTGDSSPLHFGNGTRLTVT.

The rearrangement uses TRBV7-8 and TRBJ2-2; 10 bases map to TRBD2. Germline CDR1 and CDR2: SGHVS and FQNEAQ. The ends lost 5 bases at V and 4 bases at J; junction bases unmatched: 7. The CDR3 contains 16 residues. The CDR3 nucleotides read TGTGCCAGCAGCCCCATCGCTAGCGGGGGCACCGGGGAGCTGTTTTTT. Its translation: CASSPIASGGTGELFF.

The CDR3 protein is CASSEWDGGWGGRQGGQYF. The CDR3 DNA sequence: TGTGCCAGCAGTGAATGGGATGGCGGTTGGGGCGGGCGACAAGGGGGGCAGTACTTC. The chain joins TRBV6-1 to TRBJ2-7, with D possibly being TRBD1 (6 bases). The V gene lost 2 bases and the J gene lost 9 bases, with 32 bases spanning the gap. CDR3 length: 19 residues. Germline V gene sequence: CDR1 MNHNS, CDR2 SASEGT.

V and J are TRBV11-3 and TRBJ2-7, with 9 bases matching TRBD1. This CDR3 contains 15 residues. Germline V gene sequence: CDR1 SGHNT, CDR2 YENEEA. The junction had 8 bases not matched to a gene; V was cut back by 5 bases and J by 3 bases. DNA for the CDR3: TGTGCCAGCAGCAGACGGACAGGGGAAGGCTACGAGCAGTACTTC. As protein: CASSRRTGEGYEQYF.

The CDR3 DNA is TGTGCCAGCAGTTATACGGACAGCTATGGCTACACCTTC. Amino acids: CASSYTDSYGYTF. The chain combines TRBV28 with TRBJ1-2, with a possible D match to TRBD1 (6 bases). Germline V gives CDR1 MDHEN, CDR2 SYDVKM. This CDR3 has 13 amino acids. V was pared by 4 bases and J by 4 bases, with 10 bases between.